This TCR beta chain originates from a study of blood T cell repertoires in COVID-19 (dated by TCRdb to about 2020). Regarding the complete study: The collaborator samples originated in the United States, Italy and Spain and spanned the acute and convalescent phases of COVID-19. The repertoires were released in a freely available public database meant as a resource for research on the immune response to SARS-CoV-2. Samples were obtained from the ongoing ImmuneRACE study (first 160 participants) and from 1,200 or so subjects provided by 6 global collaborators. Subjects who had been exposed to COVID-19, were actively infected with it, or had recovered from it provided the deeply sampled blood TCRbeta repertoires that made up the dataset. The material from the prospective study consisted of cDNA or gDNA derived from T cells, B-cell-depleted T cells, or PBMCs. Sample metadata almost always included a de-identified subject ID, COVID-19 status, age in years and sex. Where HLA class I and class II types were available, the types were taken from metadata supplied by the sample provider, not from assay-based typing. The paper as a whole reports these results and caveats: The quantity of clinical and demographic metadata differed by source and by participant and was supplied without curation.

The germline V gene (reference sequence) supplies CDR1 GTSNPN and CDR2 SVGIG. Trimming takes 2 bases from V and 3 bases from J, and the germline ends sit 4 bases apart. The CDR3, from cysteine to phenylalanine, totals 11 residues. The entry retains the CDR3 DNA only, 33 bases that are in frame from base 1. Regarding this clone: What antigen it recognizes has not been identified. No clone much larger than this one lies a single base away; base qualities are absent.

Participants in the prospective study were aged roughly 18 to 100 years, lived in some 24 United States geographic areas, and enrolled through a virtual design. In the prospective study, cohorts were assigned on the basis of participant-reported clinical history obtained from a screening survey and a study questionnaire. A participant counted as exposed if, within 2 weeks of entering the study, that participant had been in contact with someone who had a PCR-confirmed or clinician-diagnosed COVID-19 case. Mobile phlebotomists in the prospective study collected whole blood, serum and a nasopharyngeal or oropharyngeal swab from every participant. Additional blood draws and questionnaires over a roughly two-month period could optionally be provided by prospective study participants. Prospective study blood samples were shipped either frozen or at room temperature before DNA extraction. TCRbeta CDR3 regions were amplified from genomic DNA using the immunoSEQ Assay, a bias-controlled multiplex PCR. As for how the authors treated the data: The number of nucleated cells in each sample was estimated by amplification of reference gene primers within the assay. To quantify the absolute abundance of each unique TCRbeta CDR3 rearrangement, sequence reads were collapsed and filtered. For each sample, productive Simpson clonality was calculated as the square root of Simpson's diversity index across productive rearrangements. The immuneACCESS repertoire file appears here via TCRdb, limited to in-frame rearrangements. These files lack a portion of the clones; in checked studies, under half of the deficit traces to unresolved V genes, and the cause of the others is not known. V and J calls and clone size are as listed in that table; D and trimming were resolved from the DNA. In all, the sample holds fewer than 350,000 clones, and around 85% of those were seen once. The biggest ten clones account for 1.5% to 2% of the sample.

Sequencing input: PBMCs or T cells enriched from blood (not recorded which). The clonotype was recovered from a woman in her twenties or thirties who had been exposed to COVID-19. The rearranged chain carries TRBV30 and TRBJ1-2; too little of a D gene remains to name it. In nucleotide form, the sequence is TGTGCCTGGAGTCCCTACTATGGCTACACCTTC. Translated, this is CAWSPYYGYTF.